The rows below give T cell receptor beta chains drawn from one sample of a study of blood T cell repertoires in COVID-19. Sequenced by immunoSEQ multiplex PCR; TCRdb stores in-frame clones only, minus some. The data contain about 50,000 clones, roughly 88% of them seen just once; the ten biggest clones take up around 2.2%. The sequencing input was peripheral blood. The origin of the receptors is a woman aged 55-75 years with acute or convalescent COVID-19. Both conserved end residues are part of each CDR3. Each record gives: clone size, D gene, J gene, V gene, CDR3 DNA, CDR3 protein. D genes are given only for firm matches. For some rows the clone size is stated as once, few or many, or as a class when expanded; others skip it.

clone_size: -
d_call: TRBD2
j_call: TRBJ2-2
v_call: TRBV7-2
cdr3_nt: TGTGCCAGCCATCCGGCTAGCGGGGGGGCCGGGGAGCTGTTTTTT
cdr3_aa: CASHPASGGAGELFF

clone_size: few
d_call: -
j_call: TRBJ2-7
v_call: TRBV11-3
cdr3_nt: TGTGCCAGCAGCTCCTTTGACAAACCCTACGAGCAGTACTTC
cdr3_aa: CASSSFDKPYEQYF

clone_size: -
d_call: -
j_call: TRBJ2-7
v_call: TRBV28
cdr3_nt: TGTGCCAGCAGACCTGGGGGGGCCCACTACGAGCAGTACTTC
cdr3_aa: CASRPGGAHYEQYF

clone_size: -
d_call: TRBD1
j_call: TRBJ1-1
v_call: TRBV7-3
cdr3_nt: TGTGCCAGCAGCCCGGGGACAGGGCGGTGGAACACTGAAGCTTTCTTT
cdr3_aa: CASSPGTGRWNTEAFF

clone_size: -
d_call: -
j_call: TRBJ1-2
v_call: TRBV4-2
cdr3_nt: TGTGCCAGCAGCCCAGTTGGGGGCCGCGATTCTGGCTACACCTTC
cdr3_aa: CASSPVGGRDSGYTF

clone_size: -
d_call: TRBD1
j_call: TRBJ1-6
v_call: TRBV6-1
cdr3_nt: TGTGCCAGCAGTGAACCGGGACAGGGTTGGATACCCCTCCACTTT
cdr3_aa: CASSEPGQGWIPLHF

clone_size: -
d_call: -
j_call: TRBJ1-1
v_call: TRBV29-1
cdr3_nt: TGCAGCGTGATGGGGCGACTCAACCCCACTGAAGCTTTCTTT
cdr3_aa: CSVMGRLNPTEAFF

clone_size: -
d_call: TRBD1
j_call: TRBJ1-5
v_call: TRBV30
cdr3_nt: TGTGCCTGGAGTGCCTTCCGGGACAGGGGGCGCGGTGGCAATCAGCCCCAGCATTTT
cdr3_aa: CAWSAFRDRGRGGNQPQHF

clone_size: -
d_call: TRBD2
j_call: TRBJ2-1
v_call: TRBV19
cdr3_nt: TGTGCCAGTAGTAGGCTAGCGGGAGGATTAGGCTACAATGAGCAGTTCTTC
cdr3_aa: CASSRLAGGLGYNEQFF

clone_size: -
d_call: TRBD1
j_call: TRBJ2-7
v_call: TRBV19
cdr3_nt: TGTGCCAGTAGTGTCCAGACAGGGAACTACGAGCAGTACTTC
cdr3_aa: CASSVQTGNYEQYF

clone_size: -
d_call: TRBD2
j_call: TRBJ2-7
v_call: TRBV5-4
cdr3_nt: TGTGCCAGCAGCTTGGGGACTAGCGGGAGCTTAGAGCAGTACTTC
cdr3_aa: CASSLGTSGSLEQYF

clone_size: -
d_call: TRBD1
j_call: TRBJ1-1
v_call: TRBV18
cdr3_nt: TGTGCCAGCTCACCAGGGGACAGGGCGGCTTTCTTT
cdr3_aa: CASSPGDRAAFF

clone_size: once
d_call: -
j_call: TRBJ1-1
v_call: TRBV7-3
cdr3_nt: TGTGCCAGCAGCTTAAGGTCGGACAAAAGGCCCTATGTGAACACTGAAGCTTTCTTT
cdr3_aa: CASSLRSDKRPYVNTEAFF

clone_size: once
d_call: -
j_call: TRBJ1-2
v_call: TRBV11-2
cdr3_nt: TGTGCCAGCAGCTTAGTACAGTTTTCTTATGGCTACACCTTC
cdr3_aa: CASSLVQFSYGYTF

clone_size: once
d_call: TRBD2
j_call: TRBJ2-2
v_call: TRBV30
cdr3_nt: TGTGCCTGGAGTTCTCGGGGGGGACGGGCCGGGGAGCTGTTTTTT
cdr3_aa: CAWSSRGGRAGELFF

clone_size: few
d_call: -
j_call: TRBJ1-2
v_call: TRBV7-9
cdr3_nt: TGTGCCAGCAGCTCCCCTCTATCCCGCTACACCTTC
cdr3_aa: CASSSPLSRYTF

clone_size: -
d_call: -
j_call: TRBJ2-1
v_call: TRBV13
cdr3_nt: TGTGCCAGCAGCGATCACGGGACTTTCAATGAGCAGTTCTTC
cdr3_aa: CASSDHGTFNEQFF

clone_size: -
d_call: -
j_call: TRBJ1-1
v_call: TRBV21-1
cdr3_nt: TGTGCCAGCACCCTCAGGGGGCTGAACACTGAAGCTTTCTTT
cdr3_aa: CASTLRGLNTEAFF

clone_size: -
d_call: TRBD1
j_call: TRBJ1-2
v_call: TRBV2
cdr3_nt: TGTGCCACCGGCACAGGGGTGGGCTATGGCTACACCTTC
cdr3_aa: CATGTGVGYGYTF

clone_size: -
d_call: -
j_call: TRBJ1-5
v_call: TRBV7-8
cdr3_nt: TGTGCCAGCAGCCCAAGCGGGCAGGGCGGTCAGCCCCAGCATTTT
cdr3_aa: CASSPSGQGGQPQHF

clone_size: -
d_call: TRBD2
j_call: TRBJ2-5
v_call: TRBV5-6
cdr3_nt: TGTGCCAGCAGCCCCCGGGGGGGGCTTGAGACCCAGTACTTC
cdr3_aa: CASSPRGGLETQYF

clone_size: -
d_call: -
j_call: TRBJ1-1
v_call: TRBV12-5
cdr3_nt: TGTGCTAGTGGTTTGGTCCTTGGACAGCCTGGGCAGGACACTGAAGCTTTCTTT
cdr3_aa: CASGLVLGQPGQDTEAFF

clone_size: few
d_call: -
j_call: TRBJ2-7
v_call: TRBV21-1
cdr3_nt: TGTGCCAGCAACTCTAGCGTTCTCAAACTTGTCTACGAGCAGTACTTC
cdr3_aa: CASNSSVLKLVYEQYF

clone_size: few
d_call: -
j_call: TRBJ1-2
v_call: TRBV2
cdr3_nt: TGTGCCAGCAGTGCAGGGGAGCGGCATGGCTACACCTTC
cdr3_aa: CASSAGERHGYTF

clone_size: -
d_call: -
j_call: TRBJ1-5
v_call: TRBV28
cdr3_nt: TGTGCCAGCAGTCTTCCGGGACTGGGAAGCAATCAGCCCCAGCATTTT
cdr3_aa: CASSLPGLGSNQPQHF

clone_size: -
d_call: TRBD1
j_call: TRBJ1-5
v_call: TRBV7-3
cdr3_nt: TGTGCCAGCAGCCCATCGGGACAGGAGTCAAATCAGCCCCAGCATTTT
cdr3_aa: CASSPSGQESNQPQHF

clone_size: few
d_call: TRBD1
j_call: TRBJ1-3
v_call: TRBV3-1/TRBV3-2
cdr3_nt: TGTGCCAGCAGCAAGGACAGGGGGCGCTTACGATCTGGAAACACCATATATTTT
cdr3_aa: CASSKDRGRLRSGNTIYF

clone_size: -
d_call: TRBD2
j_call: TRBJ2-3
v_call: TRBV9
cdr3_nt: TGTGCCAGCAGCAGGGGACTAGCGGGATTGAGCACAGATACGCAGTATTTT
cdr3_aa: CASSRGLAGLSTDTQYF

clone_size: -
d_call: TRBD1
j_call: TRBJ1-1
v_call: TRBV5-1
cdr3_nt: TGCGCCAGCAGCTGGGACGCAGGGGGCAGCACTGAAGCTTTCTTT
cdr3_aa: CASSWDAGGSTEAFF

clone_size: few
d_call: -
j_call: TRBJ1-5
v_call: TRBV6-6
cdr3_nt: TGTGCCAGCAGTTCATTTAGGGAGAATCAGCCCCAGCATTTT
cdr3_aa: CASSSFRENQPQHF

clone_size: -
d_call: -
j_call: TRBJ2-2
v_call: TRBV5-6
cdr3_nt: TGTGCCAGCAGCAAGGGGTCCATTACCGGGGAGCTGTTTTTT
cdr3_aa: CASSKGSITGELFF

clone_size: -
d_call: TRBD1
j_call: TRBJ1-5
v_call: TRBV5-1
cdr3_nt: TGCGCCAGCAGCTTGTCGACAGGGGGCAATCAGCCCCAGCATTTT
cdr3_aa: CASSLSTGGNQPQHF

clone_size: -
d_call: -
j_call: TRBJ1-2
v_call: TRBV27
cdr3_nt: TGTGCCAGCAGTTTATACTCAGGGACACCTAACTATGGCTACACCTTC
cdr3_aa: CASSLYSGTPNYGYTF

clone_size: -
d_call: TRBD2
j_call: TRBJ2-3
v_call: TRBV7-8
cdr3_nt: TGTGCCAGCAGCTTAGCGGGGGGCACTAGCGGGGGACCTACAGATACGCAGTATTTT
cdr3_aa: CASSLAGGTSGGPTDTQYF

clone_size: -
d_call: -
j_call: TRBJ1-2
v_call: TRBV30
cdr3_nt: TGTGCCTGGAGTGTACTTGGGGCCAGGGCTAACTATGGCTACACCTTC
cdr3_aa: CAWSVLGARANYGYTF

clone_size: -
d_call: TRBD1
j_call: TRBJ2-5
v_call: TRBV18
cdr3_nt: TGTGCCAGCTCAGCAGGGGGCGGTGAGACCCAGTACTTC
cdr3_aa: CASSAGGGETQYF

clone_size: -
d_call: -
j_call: TRBJ2-1
v_call: TRBV23-1
cdr3_nt: TGCGCCAGCACCCCCCTGAGGGGGTACCAGTTCTTC
cdr3_aa: CASTPLRGYQFF

clone_size: -
d_call: TRBD1
j_call: TRBJ1-2
v_call: TRBV6-6
cdr3_nt: TGTGCCAGCAGTTCAACAGGGGACTATGGCTACACCTTC
cdr3_aa: CASSSTGDYGYTF

clone_size: once
d_call: -
j_call: TRBJ1-2
v_call: TRBV5-1
cdr3_nt: TGCGCCAGCAGCCGAGGACAGAACTATGGCTACACCTTC
cdr3_aa: CASSRGQNYGYTF

clone_size: -
d_call: TRBD1
j_call: TRBJ1-5
v_call: TRBV12-5
cdr3_nt: TGTGCTAGTGGTACTACTCGGACAGGGGGAAATCAGCCCCAGCATTTT
cdr3_aa: CASGTTRTGGNQPQHF

clone_size: once
d_call: -
j_call: TRBJ2-1
v_call: TRBV7-6
cdr3_nt: TGTGCCAGCAGCTTAGAAGTGGTTTTGGCTGATGAGCAGTTCTTC
cdr3_aa: CASSLEVVLADEQFF